This TCR beta chain was retrieved from a study of cytomegalovirus exposure and HLA in healthy donors. Study-level findings and limits: The Asian-associated ancestry cluster reportedly had fewer N-insertions than the approximately 700-donor mean in a later analysis.

Vbeta (60) and Jbeta (13) primers were used in the PCR. Sequencing was performed with immunoSEQ multiplex PCR; in TCRdb, only in-frame clones are kept and a portion is missing. The sample includes 150,000 to 200,000 clones, around 72% seen only once; the top ten take 7% to 7.5%. The CDR3 is 17 residues long. V was clipped by 3 bases and J by 9 bases; unmatched bases: 11. CDR1 MNHEY and CDR2 SMNVEV come from the germline V gene (reference sequence). As to this clone: The antigen is not known.

This chain joins TRBV27 and TRBJ2-1, with TRBD2 matching 13 bases. The sequence was obtained from a man in his forties in good health and CMV-seropositive. The sample comprised PBMCs. The CDR3 coding sequence is TGTGCCAGCAGTTTGCCCCAACTAGCGGGGGGGCCCGGTGAGCAGTTCTTC. Its protein is CASSLPQLAGGPGEQFF.